This T cell receptor (beta chain) was observed in a study of blood T cells in healthy people across ages. Study-level results: Unsorted PBMCs prevented conclusive naive versus antigen-experienced comparison.

V shed 3 bases, J shed 2 bases, and the junction held 4 bases outside the gene matches. The CDR3 has 15 residues. In germline, CDR1 is DFQATT, CDR2 SNEGSKA (reference sequence). It was with a sample-barcoded 5' primer and a J-beta primer mix that a second PCR of about 7 to 12 cycles was run. TCRdb independently ran MiXCR on the 5' RACE reads; one entry per CDR3 protein. The sample contains around 710,000 distinct CDR3 sequences, roughly 45% of which appear only once. This clonotype has more than one count but fewer than ten. Its antigen is still unknown. This chain connects TRBV20-1 to TRBJ2-1; 10 bases line up with TRBD2. Sequenced: blood. This receptor was obtained from a woman between 55 and 75 years old in good health. The CDR3 loop reads CSASLAGVTYNEQFF. The CDR3 nucleotides are TGCAGTGCTAGTCTAGCGGGGGTGACCTACAATGAGCAGTTCTTC.